The 18 T cell receptor beta chains reported below all come from one sample, sequenced in a study of vaccination effects on CD4 cells after COVID-19. For these receptors, no antigen is known. Antigen-specific CD4+ T cells expanded by the ViraFEST assay with viral peptide pools were then sequenced. Having been cultured for ten to eleven days, the cells underwent CD4+ T cell isolation. None of these healthy vaccinees had been infected with SARS-CoV-2 before vaccination. Here immunoSEQ multiplex PCR was the method, and the copy in TCRdb shows in-frame clones only, minus some. The profile covers some 22,000 clones, with 73% appearing a single time and approximately 26% taken by the ten largest. The sample consisted of CD4+ T cells from PBMCs cultured with HCoV-NL63 spike peptides, taken before COVID-19 vaccination. These receptors were taken from a human donor who received a COVID-19 vaccine.

This chain uses TRBV28 with TRBJ2-2; D gene unclear. CDR1 is MDHEN and CDR2 is SYDVKM in the germline V gene. V lost 3 bases and J lost 7, with 6 bases in between. The CDR3 has 12 amino acids. The CDR3 DNA follows: TGTGCCAGCAGTTTTCAAGGCGGGGAGCTGTTTTTT. Protein sequence: CASSFQGGELFF.

The genes are TRBV12-5 and TRBJ2-1, with 11 bases lining up with TRBD2. The CDR3 contains 15 residues. CDR1 and CDR2 (germline): LGHNT, FRNRAP. The trim removed 6 bases at V and 4 bases at J, leaving 5 bases unmatched. This CDR3 reads CASGLSGGAYNEQFF. CDR3 coding DNA: TGTGCTAGTGGCCTTAGCGGGGGGGCATACAATGAGCAGTTCTTC.

The chain carries TRBV19 and TRBJ1-1, with TRBD1 identical over 8 bases. V trimming: 4 bases; J trimming: 8 bases; junction bases outside the gene matches: 9. This CDR3 contains 14 residues. Germline CDR1 LNHDA, CDR2 SQIVND (reference sequence). The CDR3 coding sequence is TGTGCCAGTAGTACACAGGGGGTCCACCAAGAAGCTTTCTTT. This translates into CASSTQGVHQEAFF.

The chain uses TRBV27 and TRBJ1-1, with TRBD1 identical over 10 bases. CDR1 is MNHEY, CDR2 SMNVEV, per germline (reference sequence). There are 14 residues in the CDR3. Germline trimming cut 6 bases from V and 5 bases from J; bases unmatched to any gene: 6. CDR3: CASRGQGFGTEAFF. CDR3 bases: TGTGCCAGCAGGGGACAGGGGTTCGGGACTGAAGCTTTCTTT.

The chain carries TRBV29-1 and TRBJ2-5; unclear D gene. Germline V gene data show CDR1 as SQVTM and CDR2 as ANQGSEA. Trimming pared 4 bases from V and 5 bases from J, leaving 5 bases between. This CDR3 has 10 amino acids. The CDR3: CSVVRETQYF. CDR3 sequence (DNA): TGCAGCGTTGTACGCGAGACCCAGTACTTC.

V usage is TRBV5-1 and J usage is TRBJ1-4; TRBD1 matches at 7 bases. The germline gives CDR1 SGHRS, CDR2 YFSETQ. The CDR3 is made up of 15 amino acids. V lost 4 bases to trimming and J lost 0 bases; unmatched junction nucleotides: 3. For the CDR3, the DNA is TGCGCCAGCAGCCTCGGGACAGCAACTAATGAAAAACTGTTTTTT. This codes for CASSLGTATNEKLFF.

This chain joins TRBV30 and TRBJ1-5; D is undetermined. The CDR3 is made up of 13 amino acids. V was shortened by 8 bases and J by 0 bases, with 11 bases between the two germline ends. The V gene's germline CDR1 is GTSNPN and CDR2 SVGIG (reference sequence). The CDR3 coding sequence is TGTGCCAGTGAATGGGGTAGCAATCAGCCCCAGCATTTT. Translation: CASEWGSNQPQHF.

The chain recombines TRBV19 with TRBJ1-1; tentatively, D is TRBD1 (6 bases). V lost 6 bases, J lost 0 bases, and 8 bases lay in between. This CDR3 comprises 13 residues. The germline V gene has CDR1 LNHDA and CDR2 SQIVND (reference sequence). The CDR3 reads CASRGGLNTEAFF. CDR3 nucleotides: TGTGCCAGTAGGGGGGGCCTGAACACTGAAGCTTTCTTT.

V and J are TRBV11-3 and TRBJ1-5, with D possibly TRBD1 on 5 matching bases. Germline-derived CDR1 and CDR2 are SGHNT and YENEEA. This CDR3 contains 15 residues. The V end was cut by 2 bases, the J end by 7 bases, with 15 bases between. CDR3: CASSLREKGRQPQHF. CDR3 in DNA: TGTGCCAGCAGCTTAAGGGAGAAGGGGAGGCAGCCCCAGCATTTT. Variable domain in full (rest from reference TRBV11-3 and TRBJ1-5): EAGVVQSPRYKIIEKKQPVAFWCNPISGHNTLYWYLQNLGQGPELLIRYENEEAVDDSQLPKDRFSAERLKGVDSTLKIQPAELGDSAVYLCASSLREKGRQPQHFGDGTRLSIL.

V gene TRBV6-2 or TRBV6-3 combines with J gene TRBJ1-6; 7 bases align to TRBD1. Germline V gene data show CDR1 as MNHEY and CDR2 as SVGEGT. The CDR3 covers 14 residues. With V trimmed by 5 bases and J by 9 bases, 7 bases remained unmatched. In DNA form, the CDR3 reads TGTGCCAGCAGTCGTACAGGGGAAAGTTCACCCCTCCACTTT. This codes for CASSRTGESSPLHF.

J is TRBJ1-5 and V is TRBV2, with D perhaps TRBD1 (6 bases). The CDR3 is made up of 16 amino acids. V was cut by 4 bases and J by 4 bases, with 17 bases left in between. CDR1 and CDR2 (germline): SNHLY, FYNNEI. The CDR3 here is CASSGGGLRGNQPQHF. The CDR3 DNA follows: TGTGCCAGCAGTGGGGGAGGGCTCAGGGGAAATCAGCCCCAGCATTTT.

The V gene is TRBV5-1, the J gene TRBJ2-3; TRBD1 agrees at 9 bases. V was clipped by 1 base and J by 5 bases; unmatched bases: 5. Germline V gene lookup returns CDR1 SGHRS and CDR2 YFSETQ. CDR3 length: 15 residues. The CDR3 sequence: CASSLRQGVVDTQYF. CDR3 in DNA: TGCGCCAGCAGCTTGAGACAGGGGGTTGTAGATACGCAGTATTTT.

The chain employs TRBV6-5 and TRBJ2-2; TRBD2 might be the D (5 bases). Germline V gene data show CDR1 as MNHEY and CDR2 as SVGAGI. The CDR3 is 14 residues long. Between the trimmed V and J ends, which lost 9 bases and 1 base, there was a span of 12 bases. The CDR3 loop reads CASTGLRNTGELFF. The CDR3 DNA reads TGTGCCAGTACGGGGTTACGGAACACCGGGGAGCTGTTTTTT.

V and J are TRBV3-1 (or the pseudogene TRBV3-2) and TRBJ2-1; 8 nucleotides line up with TRBD1. Unmatched junction bases numbered 8, after V lost 4 bases and J lost 3 bases. Germline-derived CDR1 and CDR2 are LGHDT and YNNKEL (reference sequence). The CDR3 runs 16 residues. The CDR3 loop reads CASSRRDRSHYNEQFF. In DNA, the CDR3 is TGTGCCAGCAGCCGCCGGGACAGGTCCCACTACAATGAGCAGTTCTTC.

V gene TRBV6-4 combines with J gene TRBJ2-2, with D possibly being TRBD1 (6 bases). Trimming cost V 2 bases and J 2 bases, with 9 bases left between them. Germline CDR1 is MRHNA and CDR2 is SNTAGT. The CDR3 spans 15 residues. CDR3 coding DNA: TGTGCCAGCAGTGACAGGGGACACAACACCGGGGAGCTGTTTTTT. The encoded protein is CASSDRGHNTGELFF.

This clone showed up just a few times. The V gene is TRBV4-1, the J gene TRBJ1-2; 8 bases line up with TRBD1. Germline CDR1 and CDR2: MGHRA and YSYEKL. The CDR3 runs to 16 residues. V was clipped by 0 bases and J by 3 bases; unmatched bases: 6. The CDR3 spells CASSQDAGQVYYGYTF. The CDR3 region has the DNA TGCGCCAGCAGCCAAGATGCGGGACAGGTCTACTATGGCTACACCTTC.

This clone was picked up a small number of times. The CDR3 loop is CASSIRQGGEKLFF. In DNA, the CDR3 is TGTGCCAGTAGTATCCGACAGGGGGGCGAAAAACTGTTTTTT. The chain has TRBV19 and TRBJ1-4, with 9 bases lining up with TRBD1. Unmatched junction bases numbered 4, after V lost 3 bases and J lost 8 bases. Germline assignment: CDR1 LNHDA and CDR2 SQIVND (reference sequence). The CDR3 totals 14 residues.

The chain has TRBV5-6 and TRBJ1-1; tentatively, D is TRBD1 (6 bases). Germline CDR1 is SGHDT and CDR2 is YYEEEE. CDR3 length: 12 residues. Trimming removed 3 bases at V and 12 bases at J, with 15 bases between. The CDR3 sequence: CASSSAGADTFF. The CDR3 DNA is TGTGCCAGCAGCTCGGCGGGGGCAGATACTTTCTTT.